The entry below gives a single TCR beta chain sequence along with its context. The target antigen is unknown. This entry comes from a study of identical twins. The study, taken as a whole, reports: Fewer insertions marked abundant cord blood beta clonotypes; young adult naive trended weakly, memory not at all. Where beta out-of-frame sequences were concerned, excess twin sharing was weaker.

The CDR3 consists of 15 residues. A universal primer binding site was introduced by template switching. The final cDNA contained unique molecular identifiers. TCRdb reanalysed the 5' RACE reads using MiXCR and keeps one entry per CDR3 protein. This repertoire shows a few hundred thousand distinct CDR3 sequences, roughly 9.5% found once; its top ten account for more than 2.5%. These data were likewise used in another study, on yellow fever vaccine responses in identical twins. Per that paper: The T cell response to vaccination in identical twins was reportedly partly convergent and partly personalized.

The TCR originated in a woman aged 18-29 years in good health. Specimen: PBMCs. The chain couples TRBV21-1 to TRBJ2-2; TRBD2 was called by the table and not checked on the DNA. TRBV21-1 is noted as a pseudogene. CDR3 sequence: CASSKPGPREGELFF. CDR3 bases: TGTGCCAGCAGCAAACCCGGACCGCGGGAAGGGGAGCTGTTTTTT.